The rows below give T cell receptor beta chains drawn from one sample of a study of OX40 agonist ivuxolimab in advanced cancers. The table came from immunoSEQ multiplex PCR; TCRdb's copy has only in-frame clones and leaves some out. The sample lists just over 90,000 clones; approximately 94% were seen once. The sequencing here drew on CD4+ or CD8+ T cells sorted from blood, taken in a trial of the OX40 agonist ivuxolimab. These receptors originate from an adult with an advanced solid tumor such as melanoma, head and neck, liver or kidney cancer. CDR3s include the opening cysteine and the closing phenylalanine or tryptophan. A D gene is named only where the DNA matches it firmly. Expanded clones are given a class, and other clones once, few, many or no size at all.

V gene,J gene,D gene,clone size,CDR3 length,CDR3 DNA,CDR3 protein
TRBV6-5,TRBJ1-1,TRBD1,once,15,TGTGCCAGCAGTTACGCTTACAGGGGACAATTAGAAGCTTTCTTT,CASSYAYRGQLEAFF
TRBV5-1,TRBJ1-4,.,.,13,TGCGCCAGCAGCAGTTGGGTTGGTGAAAAACTGTTTTTT,CASSSWVGEKLFF
TRBV5-5,TRBJ2-5,TRBD1,.,13,TGTGCCAGCACAGGACAGGGAAGGGAGACCCAGTACTTC,CASTGQGRETQYF
TRBV29-1,TRBJ2-7,TRBD2,once,15,TGCAGCGTTGGTCCCGAAACTAGCGGGAGTGGCGAGCAGTACTTC,CSVGPETSGSGEQYF
TRBV7-6,TRBJ1-1,.,.,13,TGTGCCAGCAGCCCCGGGCCGGGCACTGAAGCTTTCTTT,CASSPGPGTEAFF
TRBV6-5,TRBJ2-5,.,.,14,TGTGCCAGCAGTCAGGGGAACAGCCAAGAGACCCAGTACTTC,CASSQGNSQETQYF
TRBV4-2,TRBJ2-7,TRBD2,.,15,TGTGCCAGCAGCCAACTAGCGGGAGGCCTCTACGAGCAGTACTTC,CASSQLAGGLYEQYF
TRBV18,TRBJ2-1,.,.,13,TGTGCCAGCTCACCAGAGGACGCGGATGAGCAGTTCTTC,CASSPEDADEQFF
TRBV6-5,TRBJ1-1,.,.,14,TGTGCCAGCAGTTACTCGAGGGTGAACACTGAAGCTTTCTTT,CASSYSRVNTEAFF
TRBV18,TRBJ1-4,.,.,16,TGTGCCAGCTCATCCGACGGGCGGCTGAATAATGAAAAACTGTTTTTT,CASSSDGRLNNEKLFF
TRBV27,TRBJ1-1,TRBD1,.,13,TGTGCCAGCAGCCCCAGGGGGCACACTGAAGCTTTCTTT,CASSPRGHTEAFF
TRBV7-8,TRBJ2-7,TRBD2,once,19,TGTGCCAGCAGCTCCACCCCGGGACTAGCGGGAGGGCCCTCCTACGAGCAGTACTTC,CASSSTPGLAGGPSYEQYF
TRBV2,TRBJ2-2,.,once,12,TGTGCCAGACGACATCACACCGGGGAGCTGTTTTTT,CARRHHTGELFF
TRBV27,TRBJ1-2,.,.,13,TGTGCCAGCAGGGCGGGGGGAGTCTATGGCTACACCTTC,CASRAGGVYGYTF
TRBV7-3,TRBJ1-5,TRBD1,.,20,TGTGCCAGCAGCTTCGGGACAGGGGGTCGTTATGGGTATAGCAATCAGCCCCAGCATTTT,CASSFGTGGRYGYSNQPQHF
TRBV6-1,TRBJ2-1,TRBD2,.,14,TGTGCCAGCTCCCTTGGCGGGGGCTACAATGAGCAGTTCTTC,CASSLGGGYNEQFF
TRBV13,TRBJ2-7,TRBD1,.,15,TGTGCCAGCAGCATATTCGGGACAGGGTCCTACGAGCAGTACTTC,CASSIFGTGSYEQYF
TRBV11-2,TRBJ1-2,TRBD1,.,15,TGTGCCAGCAGCTTGGGACAGAGGGTTGACTATGGCTACACCTTC,CASSLGQRVDYGYTF
TRBV5-1,TRBJ1-1,.,.,13,TGCGCCAGCTCGCCGTTAGGAGGTGCTGAAGCTTTCTTT,CASSPLGGAEAFF
TRBV5-6,TRBJ1-4,TRBD1,.,18,TGTGCCAGCAGCTTGTGGGACAGCCTGAGTGCAACTAATGAAAAACTGTTTTTT,CASSLWDSLSATNEKLFF
TRBV27,TRBJ2-1,TRBD2,.,15,TGTGCCAGCAGTGTAACTAGCGGGAACTACAATGAGCAGTTCTTC,CASSVTSGNYNEQFF
TRBV7-9,TRBJ2-5,.,.,16,TGTGCCAGCAGCTCCCCTCTTGACCCCCCGCGGGAGACCCAGTACTTC,CASSSPLDPPRETQYF
TRBV7-9,TRBJ1-1,TRBD1,.,14,TGTGCCAGCAGCTCCCAGACAGGGGGCCTTGAAGCTTTCTTT,CASSSQTGGLEAFF
TRBV30,TRBJ1-1,.,.,14,TGTGCCTGTTCGTCCGGGACCGCAAACACTGAAGCTTTCTTT,CACSSGTANTEAFF
TRBV14,TRBJ2-7,.,few,16,TGTGCCAGCAGCCAAGAAATCTGGGGGCGCCCCTACGAGCAGTACTTC,CASSQEIWGRPYEQYF
TRBV5-6,TRBJ1-5,.,.,13,TGTGCCAGCAGCTTGGGTGGGTTTCAGCCCCAGCATTTT,CASSLGGFQPQHF
TRBV27,TRBJ2-1,.,.,15,TGTGCCAGCAGTTTGACCTCTAGCTCCTACAATGAGCAGTTCTTC,CASSLTSSSYNEQFF
TRBV11-2,TRBJ2-7,.,.,11,TGTGCCAGCAGCCCATCCTACGAGCAGTACTTC,CASSPSYEQYF
TRBV14,TRBJ2-7,TRBD2,.,15,TGTGCCAGCAGCCGAACTAGCGGGAGCTCCTACGAGCAGTACTTC,CASSRTSGSSYEQYF
TRBV7-2,TRBJ2-7,TRBD1,.,15,TGTGCCAGCAGCTTAGTAACAGGGACAGCTTACGAGCAGTACTTC,CASSLVTGTAYEQYF
TRBV6-5,TRBJ2-7,TRBD2,.,14,TGTGCCAGCAGCACTAGCGCCCCCCCCTACGAGCAGTACTTC,CASSTSAPPYEQYF
TRBV7-8,TRBJ2-7,.,.,13,TGTGCCAGCAGCTTAGAATTCATCTACGAGCAGTACTTC,CASSLEFIYEQYF
TRBV7-6,TRBJ2-3,.,.,16,TGTGCCAGCAGCTTAGAAGCAACCCTGGGGACAGATACGCAGTATTTT,CASSLEATLGTDTQYF
TRBV6-5,TRBJ1-5,TRBD1,.,14,TGTGCCAGCAGTTATACAGGGGGGGGTCAGCCCCAGCATTTT,CASSYTGGGQPQHF
TRBV29-1,TRBJ1-1,TRBD1,.,16,TGCAGCGTTGAAGATAATCCGGGACAGGGATACACTGAAGCTTTCTTT,CSVEDNPGQGYTEAFF
TRBV19,TRBJ2-7,TRBD1,.,14,TGTGCCAGTAGTAAGACAGGGCGGACCTACGAGCAGTACTTC,CASSKTGRTYEQYF
TRBV9,TRBJ2-5,.,once,14,TGTGCCAGCAGCGGGGGCGGACTCCAAGAGACCCAGTACTTC,CASSGGGLQETQYF
TRBV11-2,TRBJ1-1,.,.,11,TGTGCCAGCACAATAAAGGGGGAAGCTTTCTTT,CASTIKGEAFF
TRBV6-5,TRBJ1-2,.,.,14,TGTGCCAGCAGCCCACAGGAGAATAACTATGGCTACACCTTC,CASSPQENNYGYTF
TRBV30,TRBJ2-3,TRBD2,.,12,TGTGCCTGGAGGTGGGGGGGAGATACGCAGTATTTT,CAWRWGGDTQYF
TRBV5-6,TRBJ2-3,.,.,16,TGTGCCAGCAGCTCTCGCAGGAGGGGACTCACAGATACGCAGTATTTT,CASSSRRRGLTDTQYF
TRBV27,TRBJ2-7,.,.,13,TGTGCCAGCAGTTTATCGGGGGGATGGGAGCAGTACTTC,CASSLSGGWEQYF
TRBV6-1,TRBJ2-1,.,.,16,TGTGCCAGCAGTGAGGAGATATTAAATCCGTACAATGAGCAGTTCTTC,CASSEEILNPYNEQFF
TRBV13,TRBJ1-2,.,.,14,TGTGCCAGCAGTTCCCGGGGGGGACCATATGGCTACACCTTC,CASSSRGGPYGYTF
TRBV29-1,TRBJ1-2,.,.,13,TGCAGCGTACCTCTAGACAGCGTACCTGGCTACACCTTC,CSVPLDSVPGYTF
TRBV5-6,TRBJ2-7,TRBD1,.,13,TGTGCCAGCAGCCTTAGGACAGGAAACGAGCAGTACTTC,CASSLRTGNEQYF
TRBV9,TRBJ2-3,.,.,19,TGTGCCAGCAGCGTAGAGAAAGGGGAGGAATCCCGAGTCACAGATACGCAGTATTTT,CASSVEKGEESRVTDTQYF
TRBV9,TRBJ2-1,.,.,12,TGTGCCAGCAGCGCCGAAAGGGGTGAGCAGTTCTTC,CASSAERGEQFF
TRBV2,TRBJ2-1,TRBD2,.,16,TGTGCCAGCACTACCCCGAGGGACTATCAGGGCGATGAGCAGTTCTTC,CASTTPRDYQGDEQFF
TRBV27,TRBJ1-2,.,.,14,TGTGCCAGCAGTCTTACAGGTTCCGACTATGGCTACACCTTC,CASSLTGSDYGYTF
TRBV20-1,TRBJ1-2,.,.,10,TGCAGTGCGAGCACAGGAGACGACACCTTC,CSASTGDDTF